This entry describes one TCR beta chain. This clone was seen more than once but under ten times. Its antigen is currently not known. There are no base qualities to consult, and no much larger clone falls within one base. This specimen belongs to a study of CD8+ T cells in alopecia areata (dated by TCRdb to 2017 to 2018). In the study overall: The treated patients, all with moderate-to-severe alopecia areata, were enrolled in an open-label pilot trial of oral tofacitinib given at 5 to 10 mg twice daily. Tofacitinib was given for 6 to 18 months, followed by 6 months of follow-up off drug to assess delayed response and recurrence. Disease severity in treated patients was measured with the SALT score, which quantifies the percentage of affected scalp surface area. High-throughput TCRbeta sequencing was used to examine T cell clonal expansion in alopecia areata in both the C3H/HeJ mouse model and human patients. Scalp tissue and sorted CD4+ and CD8+ peripheral blood T cells from patchy and totalis/universalis alopecia areata patients and from healthy controls were covered by human TCRbeta sequencing. Biopsies were taken from tofacitinib-treated patients at baseline and at 4 and 24 weeks of treatment, and a later scalp biopsy was taken in several of the tofacitinib-treated patients. Clonality in the scalp was compared among normal scalp (n=4), patchy alopecia areata scalp (n=8), and alopecia totalis/universalis scalp (n=8). RNA came from the PAXgene miRNA kit for fixed scalp, the miRNeasy kit for PBMCs, and the RNeasy kit for mouse skin. TCRbeta CDR3 regions were amplified by immunoSEQ multiplex PCR using 35 Vbeta forward and 13 Jbeta reverse primers. Study-wide findings and limitations: Tofacitinib significantly decreased scalp clonality and the number of expanded CD8+ clones among the top 100 scalp clones. Unlike mouse skin, which is dominated by gammadelta T cells, normal human skin has resident alphabeta T cells that are also sequenced, and this complicates analysis of the scalp TCR repertoire. Shared TCR sequences between patients were less evident than in mice, which may be partly attributable to HLA diversity in the patient population. Many expanded lesional clones were found to persist in scalp and blood during tofacitinib treatment, and relapse after treatment cessation may be partly explained by this persistence. Because the treated cohort was small and had only one nonresponder, larger studies are needed to examine links between baseline CD8+ expansion and response. Compared with normal scalp, lesional scalp, particularly in alopecia totalis/universalis, had higher clonality and more expanded CD8+ clones, which suggests antigenic drive.

Looking up the germline V gene (reference sequence) yields CDR1 SEHNR and CDR2 FQNEAQ. V is cut by 11 bases and J by 0 bases, and the space between the germline ends is 8 bases. The CDR3, cysteine through phenylalanine, is 12 amino acids long. Only the CDR3 part of the read is kept: 36 bases, read in frame from the first base. The sample's treatment or condition label, decoded: oral pan-JAK inhibitor, 5-10 mg twice daily. Lesional scalp punch biopsies and peripheral blood were collected from alopecia areata patients. PBMCs were isolated by density centrifugation and stained for CD3, CD4 and CD8, and CD4+ and CD8+ T cells were sorted on a FACSAria. Library preparation was by the immunoSEQ multiplex PCR assay. To provide template for TCR sequencing, every sample had RNA extracted and reverse transcribed into cDNA. First-strand cDNA was synthesized with SuperScript III using a 2:1 mix of oligo-dT and random hexamers. Amplification bias was assessed with a synthetic immune receptor repertoire, and residual bias was removed computationally. Per the source publication's procedure: Raw reads were preprocessed to remove errors, and CDR3 was defined according to IMGT conventions as the region from the conserved cysteine to phenylalanine. Clonality was calculated as 1 minus Shannon entropy normalized by log2 of the number of productive unique TCRs. Whether scalp clones were CD4 or CD8 was inferred by matching scalp TCRbeta sequences against CD4 and CD8 repertoires sorted from blood. Sourced from immuneACCESS, this table was stored by TCRdb with only in-frame sequences that have V and J called. A share of the clones is absent; for the studies checked, an unresolved V gene accounts for under half, and the remainder has no known explanation. V and J calls plus clone size are reproduced from that table; the DNA served to infer D and trimming. A total of 93,000 or so clones appear in this sample, about nine tenths of them only once. Over 8.5% of the sample comes from the top ten.

Recombination linked TRBV7-9 to TRBJ2-1, with the D segment identity uncertain. This specimen consisted of CD8+ T cells sorted from blood, obtained at approximately week 34, from a patient treated with tofacitinib. This TCR came from a human donor with alopecia areata. For the CDR3, the sequence is CAPSGSYNEQFF. The nucleotide sequence reads as follows: TGTGCCCCTTCGGGCTCCTACAATGAGCAGTTCTTC. The CDR3 plus the reference TRBV7-9 and TRBJ2-1 genes for the other parts give the full variable domain: DTGVSQNPRHKITKRGQNVTFRCDPISEHNRLYWYRQTLGQGPEFLTYFQNEAQLEKSRLLSDRFSAERPKGSFSTLEIQRTEQGDSAMYLCAPSGSYNEQFFGPGTRLTVL.